At least ten counts were recorded for the clone carrying this T cell receptor (beta chain). What it binds is unknown. These data belong to a study of regulatory T cells in long-lasting Graves disease. Study-level results: The study examined only peripheral blood, not thyroid tissue.

CDR3-region Arm-PCR and iRepertoire HTBI primers produced the TCR beta libraries. TCRdb itself ran the multiplex PCR reads through MiXCR, one entry per CDR3 protein. The sample contains 360,000 or so distinct CDR3 sequences, 16% of which appear only once. The germline V gene encodes CDR1 SEHNR and CDR2 FQNEAQ (reference sequence). After removal of 6 bases from V and 8 bases from J, the junction contained 3 bases not matched to a gene. This CDR3 comprises 13 residues. Time point: newly diagnosed GD, antithyroid drugs for less than 3 months. The TCR library used RNA extracted from PBMCs. These data were also reused for a study on T cells in Graves' hyperthyroidism and ophthalmopathy. In that study: The model identified upcoming ophthalmopathy a median about six months ahead of onset.

The specimen comprised peripheral blood mononuclear cells (PBMCs), sampled at new diagnosis, from a patient treated with antithyroid drugs. This receptor was obtained from a man in his forties or fifties with Graves disease. The gene calls are TRBV7-9 and TRBJ2-1; 11 bases match TRBD1. The CDR3 here is CASSGQGADEQFF. The CDR3 bases are TGTGCCAGCAGTGGACAGGGGGCGGATGAGCAGTTCTTC.